Each of the 21 T cell receptor beta chains below was sequenced from the same sample in a study of cytomegalovirus exposure and HLA in healthy donors. The PCR employed 60 Vbeta primers together with 13 Jbeta primers. Sequencing used immunoSEQ multiplex PCR; TCRdb keeps in-frame clones, though not all of them. Of approximately 69,000 clones in the sample, approximately 74% were seen once. The sample taken for sequencing was PBMCs. Receptors originate from a woman aged 30 to 39 in good health and CMV-seropositive.

The rearrangement links TRBV28 to TRBJ1-2; 8 bases agree with TRBD1. The germline CDR1 and CDR2 sequences are MDHEN and SYDVKM. V shed 6 bases and J 2 bases; nucleotides not matched to a gene: 5. The CDR3 covers 14 residues. In DNA form, the CDR3 reads TGTGCCAGCAGACAGGGGGGGGGAAACTATGGCTACACCTTC. It encodes CASRQGGGNYGYTF.

The CDR3 DNA reads TGTGCCAGCAGCTTGGACGGGACTAGCGGGAGGGGGTACGAGCAGTACTTC. The encoded protein is CASSLDGTSGRGYEQYF. The rearrangement uses TRBV5-4 and TRBJ2-7, with TRBD2 matching 16 bases. The J segment lost 4 bases and the V segment lost 0 bases, leaving 4 bases of the junction unmatched. The CDR3 has 17 amino acids. CDR1 and CDR2 (germline): SGHNT, YYREEE (reference sequence).

This chain links TRBV12-5 with TRBJ1-1; 7 bases map to TRBD1. The CDR3 sequence is 15 residues long. Germline CDR1 is LGHNT and CDR2 is FRNRAP. Trimming removed 7 bases from V and 0 bases from J; junction bases left unmatched: 8. The CDR3 region has the DNA TGTGCTAGTGCCCCGAGGGGGCTTGTGAACACTGAAGCTTTCTTT. Its translation is CASAPRGLVNTEAFF.

V and J are TRBV30 and TRBJ2-1, with 9 bases that match TRBD2. This CDR3 has 14 residues. Per the germline V gene, CDR1 is GTSNPN and CDR2 is SVGIG (reference sequence). J gave up 8 bases and V 2 bases, and 7 bases lay outside the gene matches. The CDR3 coding sequence is TGTGCCTGGAGTCGTAGCGGGAGTGGAGATGAGCAGTTCTTC. Translating it yields CAWSRSGSGDEQFF.

V gene TRBV16 combines with J gene TRBJ1-5, with 8 bases fitting TRBD1. V was clipped by 0 bases and J by 2 bases; unmatched bases: 3. This CDR3 has 16 residues. The germline V gene has CDR1 KGHSY and CDR2 FQNENV. The CDR3 spells CASSQSAGGRNQPQHF. The DNA for the CDR3 is TGTGCCAGCAGCCAATCAGCAGGGGGCCGCAATCAGCCCCAGCATTTT.

This clone was counted once. The rearrangement joins TRBV7-9 to TRBJ2-7; 9 nucleotides align to TRBD2. V was clipped by 5 bases and J by 3 bases; unmatched bases: 11. The CDR3 consists of 16 residues. Germline V gives CDR1 SEHNR, CDR2 FQNEAQ (reference sequence). The CDR3 region is CASSDLRREGLYEQYF. DNA for the CDR3: TGTGCCAGCAGCGACCTAAGGCGGGAGGGCCTCTACGAGCAGTACTTC.

J is TRBJ2-7 and V is TRBV6-6, with TRBD2 as a possible D gene (5 bases). V shed 6 bases and J shed 2 bases, with 11 bases lying between them. This CDR3 comprises 13 residues. From germline, CDR1 is MNHNY and CDR2 SVGAGI (reference sequence). Here the CDR3 reads CASSAGSTYEQYF. The CDR3 DNA is TGTGCCAGCAGCGCGGGCAGTACCTACGAGCAGTACTTC.

This chain connects TRBV19 to TRBJ2-6, with a tentative D call TRBD2 (7 bases). Trimming took off 0 bases at V and 1 base at J, with 19 bases between the two ends. Germline V gene lookup returns CDR1 LNHDA and CDR2 SQIVND (reference sequence). This CDR3 contains 20 residues. In nucleotides, the CDR3 is TGTGCCAGTAGTATAGAAGGGAGGGGGAGGAGAGAATCTGGGGCCAACGTCCTGACTTTC. It specifies CASSIEGRGRRESGANVLTF.

In its sample, this clone was seen once. The chain couples TRBV30 to TRBJ2-2, with 9 bases identical to TRBD1. This CDR3 has 14 residues. V gave up 3 bases and J gave up 4 bases; unmatched junction bases: 3. Per germline, CDR1 GTSNPN and CDR2 SVGIG (reference sequence). The CDR3 DNA sequence: TGTGCCTGGAGCGGACAGGGGAGCACCGGGGAGCTGTTTTTT. The encoded protein is CAWSGQGSTGELFF.

This chain connects TRBV30 to TRBJ2-1; tentative D call: TRBD2 (5 bases). This CDR3 spans 15 amino acids. Germline V CDR1 and CDR2: GTSNPN, SVGIG (reference sequence). The V end was cut by 3 bases, the J end by 2 bases, with 14 bases between. The CDR3: CAWRVAGGTYNEQFF. In DNA, the CDR3 is TGTGCCTGGAGGGTAGCAGGAGGCACCTACAATGAGCAGTTCTTC. The whole variable domain, remainder taken from reference TRBV30 and TRBJ2-1, is SQTIHQWPATLVQPVGSPLSLECTVEGTSNPNLYWYRQAAGRGLQLLFYSVGIGQISSEVPQNLSASRPQDRQFILSSKKLLLSDSGFYLCAWRVAGGTYNEQFFGPGTRLTVL.

The chain combines TRBV10-1 with TRBJ1-5; D call uncertain. Germline loops: CDR1 WNHNN, CDR2 SYGVQD (reference sequence). The V gene lost 0 bases and the J gene lost 6 bases, with 6 bases spanning the gap. There are 13 residues in the CDR3. The CDR3 region is CASSESLGQPQHF. The CDR3 DNA reads TGCGCCAGCAGTGAGTCCCTCGGTCAGCCCCAGCATTTT.

This chain uses TRBV5-8 with TRBJ1-2; D not certain. V lost 3 bases, J lost 4 bases, and 16 bases lay in between. Germline V gene lookup returns CDR1 SGHTS and CDR2 YDEGEE. The CDR3 covers 15 residues. CDR3 DNA: TGTGCCAGCAGCTCCCACGACGGAGAACGCTATGGCTACACCTTC. Its protein product is CASSSHDGERYGYTF.

CDR3 DNA: TGTGCCCTGGATCGGGGGGGGACCGGGGAGCTGTTTTTT. Amino acids: CALDRGGTGELFF. This chain links TRBV30 with TRBJ2-2, with 8 bases identical to TRBD2. J gave up 5 bases and V 8 bases, and 7 bases lay outside the gene matches. The CDR3 contains 13 residues. The germline CDR1 and CDR2 sequences are GTSNPN and SVGIG (reference sequence).

This clone was counted only a few times. The chain combines TRBV7-2 with TRBJ2-7; 11 bases match TRBD2. The CDR3 is 15 amino acids. Germline loops: CDR1 SGHTA, CDR2 FQGNSA. V was clipped by 5 bases and J by 4 bases; unmatched bases: 7. Here the CDR3 reads CASSTRLAGFYEQYF. Written as DNA, the CDR3 is TGTGCCAGCAGCACAAGACTAGCGGGGTTTTACGAGCAGTACTTC.

The rearrangement joins TRBV19 to TRBJ1-1, with D unresolved. The CDR3 sequence is 13 residues long. Trimming left V 3 bases short and J 1 base short, with 6 bases between. Per germline, CDR1 LNHDA and CDR2 SQIVND (reference sequence). The CDR3 nucleotides read TGTGCCAGTAGTATTAGAGGGAACACTGAAGCTTTCTTT. It codes for CASSIRGNTEAFF.

The CDR3 DNA reads TGCGCCAGCAGCCCCGCGTACGGGGAGGTGAACACTGAAGCTTTCTTT. Its translation: CASSPAYGEVNTEAFF. This sequence joins TRBV4-1 and TRBJ1-1; D gene uncertain. The V gene's germline CDR1 is MGHRA and CDR2 YSYEKL. The CDR3 is 16 residues long. The V end lost 4 bases, the J end lost 0 bases, and 15 bases lay between the germline ends.

The J gene is TRBJ2-7, the V gene TRBV5-1, with TRBD2 matching 10 bases. After removal of 1 base from V and 5 bases from J, the junction contained 3 bases not matched to a gene. The CDR3 has 14 residues. CDR1 SGHRS and CDR2 YFSETQ come from the germline V gene. CDR3 bases: TGCGCCAGCAGCTTGTGGACTAGCGGCGACGAGCAGTACTTC. Its translation is CASSLWTSGDEQYF.

The CDR3 is CSVVPRTGGFTEAFF. Written as DNA, the CDR3 is TGCAGCGTTGTCCCACGGACAGGGGGCTTCACTGAAGCTTTCTTT. The V and J genes are TRBV29-1 and TRBJ1-1; 11 bases are shared with TRBD1. Germline CDR1 is SQVTM and CDR2 is ANQGSEA. The CDR3 spans 15 residues. The V gene end was trimmed by 4 bases and the J gene end by 4 bases; junction bases not matched to a gene: 8.

This clone was seen only a few times. V is TRBV5-1 and J is TRBJ1-2; 7 bases are shared with TRBD1. CDR3 size: 13 residues. V lost 4 bases to trimming and J lost 6 bases; unmatched junction nucleotides: 6. CDR1 is SGHRS, CDR2 YFSETQ, per germline. CDR3 in amino acids: CASSHDREDGYTF. In DNA form, the CDR3 reads TGCGCCAGCAGCCATGACAGGGAAGATGGCTACACCTTC.

The rearrangement uses TRBV6-5 and TRBJ1-2; 7 bases match TRBD1. Trimming at V came to 2 bases and at J to 2 bases, leaving 2 bases not matched to a gene. The CDR3 consists of 14 residues. The germline V gene encodes CDR1 MNHEY and CDR2 SVGAGI. In DNA, the CDR3 is TGTGCCAGCAGTTACCGGGACAGAAACTATGGCTACACCTTC. Amino acids: CASSYRDRNYGYTF.

V is TRBV25-1 and J is TRBJ2-1, with 9 nucleotides matching TRBD2. Germline CDR1 is MGHDK and CDR2 is SYGVNS. CDR3 length: 15 residues. V lost 2 bases, J lost 6 bases, and 5 bases stayed unmatched. The CDR3 loop reads CASSELAGRGNEQFF. The CDR3 coding sequence is TGTGCCAGCAGTGAACTAGCGGGGAGAGGCAATGAGCAGTTCTTC.